This T cell receptor beta chain was observed in a study of control samples from healthy donors and cancer patients. CDR3 length: 16 residues. Looked up from germline, CDR1 is KGHDR and CDR2 is SFDVKD. The germline V and J ends were trimmed by 4 bases and 5 bases, with 16 bases remaining between them. Method: immunoSEQ multiplex PCR; TCRdb's copy keeps in-frame clones and lacks some. The repertoire has roughly 120,000 clones, around 89% of them found once; the top ten carry around 17%. The sequencing input was blood. The chain combines TRBV24-1 with TRBJ2-2; a weak D match, TRBD2 (5 bases). The receptor was derived from a woman aged 45-65 years in good health. The CDR3 loop is CATSDPSLRETGELFF. DNA of the CDR3: TGTGCCACCAGTGACCCTAGTTTGAGGGAGACCGGGGAGCTGTTTTTT.